This T cell receptor beta chain was documented in a study of CD8+CD57+ T cells in acquired aplastic anemia. Template material for TCR beta VDJ and CDR3 profiling consisted of genomic DNA. Each CDR3 protein gets one entry after TCRdb re-called the reads with MiXCR. The sample holds about 150,000 distinct CDR3 sequences; about 52% are singletons and the top ten take around 12%. The V gene's germline CDR1 is MNHNS and CDR2 SASEGT. This CDR3 has 12 residues. The V and J ends lost 6 bases and 1 base respectively, with 6 bases between them. Patients picked for sequencing had shown CD8+CD57+ cell expansion detected by flow cytometry. Patients had received no therapy at the time of blood sampling.

The sample consisted of sorted CD4+, CD8+, or CD8+CD57+ T cells (not recorded which) from PBMCs. The chain employs TRBV6-1 and TRBJ1-1; D gene unclear. This receptor was obtained from a human donor with aplastic anemia. The CDR3 DNA sequence: TGTGCCAGCAGAGAGAAGAACACTGAAGCTTTCTTT. It codes for CASREKNTEAFF.